The following is a T cell receptor (beta chain) sequence with its context. Its antigen is unidentified. Germline V gives CDR1 ENHRY, CDR2 SYGVKD. The CDR3 spans 13 residues. The germline V and J ends were trimmed by 10 bases and 3 bases, with 15 bases remaining between them. 13 Jbeta primers and 60 Vbeta primers were used for the PCR. Measured with immunoSEQ multiplex PCR; TCRdb has only the in-frame clones, and not every one. The sample lists some 250,000 clones, around 81% seen once, with about 8% in the top ten. The source of the sample is a study of cytomegalovirus exposure and HLA in healthy donors. Findings of the study overall: V- and J-gene trimming of TCR beta was linked (in a later analysis) to a missense DCLRE1C variant. Rarity held for most TCR sequences, but there were some public TCRs that occurred in many donors.

This receptor was taken from a woman aged 60-70 years in good health and CMV-seropositive. Input material: PBMCs. V gene TRBV10-3 combines with J gene TRBJ1-1; D is uncertain. The CDR3 DNA follows: TGTGCCACGCAGTGGGCAGGTGACACTGAAGCTTTCTTT. It is translated as CATQWAGDTEAFF.